This T cell receptor (beta chain) was recorded in a study of blood T cells in healthy people across ages. General study points: A strong correlation was seen between TCR beta diversity and naive T cell percentage. Age brought a roughly linear fall in TCR beta diversity measured per million T cells. Unsorted PBMCs ruled out conclusive naive versus antigen-experienced comparison.

Using a J-beta primer mix together with a sample-barcoded 5' primer, a second PCR was run for 7 to 11 cycles. TCRdb fed the 5' RACE reads into MiXCR, producing one record per CDR3 protein. In the table there are 800,000 to 950,000 distinct CDR3 sequences, roughly 29% of which are singletons. Comment on this clonotype: Its specificity is unknown.

These data were likewise used in another study, on T cells of mothers and their children. In that study: All extracted RNA went into cDNA synthesis, 1.5 ug per 15 ul.

The TCR sequence derives from a woman aged 35 to 49 in good health. Specimen: blood.

The CDR3 sequence is CASSFQSGGVETQYF. In nucleotides, the CDR3 is TGTGCCAGCAGCTTTCAATCTGGGGGCGTGGAGACCCAGTACTTC. The chain is built from TRBV7-2 and TRBJ2-7; D might be TRBD1 (6 bases). The DNA end favors TRBJ2-5, so the J call may be wrong. Germline V gene sequence: CDR1 SGHTA, CDR2 FQGNSA. This CDR3 has 15 amino acids.